The clone carrying this TCR beta chain was counted ten times or more. Its target is unknown. Germline loops: CDR1 KGHSH, CDR2 LQKENI. CDR3 size: 15 residues. The J segment lost 5 bases and the V segment lost 5 bases, leaving 9 bases of the junction unmatched. This sample is part of a study of regulatory T cells in long-lasting Graves disease. General study results and limits: A greater number of public clonotypes (roughly 2,800) was shared by persistent patients than by new patients (over 900).

HTBI primers from iRepertoire and Arm-PCR of CDR3 regions yielded the TCR beta libraries. Using its own MiXCR run on the multiplex PCR reads, TCRdb lists one record per CDR3 protein. Among about 560,000 distinct CDR3 sequences listed, around 15% were seen once. Noted time point: newly diagnosed GD, antithyroid drugs for less than 3 months. Researchers made the TCR library from RNA that was extracted from PBMCs. The same sample was also used in a study of T cells in Graves' hyperthyroidism and ophthalmopathy. That paper notes: Uncontrolled infection, other autoimmune disease, pregnancy or lactation excluded patients. The HTBI set primed first-round TCR CDR3 RT-PCR.

The TCR originated in a man younger than 30 with Graves disease. The specimen comprised peripheral blood mononuclear cells (PBMCs), sampled at new diagnosis, from a patient treated with antithyroid drugs. The chain couples TRBV18 to TRBJ2-5; 9 positions agree with TRBD1. The CDR3 nucleotides are TGTGCCAGCTCAACATCACAGGGGGCTGGCGAGACCCAGTACTTC. Translation gives CASSTSQGAGETQYF.